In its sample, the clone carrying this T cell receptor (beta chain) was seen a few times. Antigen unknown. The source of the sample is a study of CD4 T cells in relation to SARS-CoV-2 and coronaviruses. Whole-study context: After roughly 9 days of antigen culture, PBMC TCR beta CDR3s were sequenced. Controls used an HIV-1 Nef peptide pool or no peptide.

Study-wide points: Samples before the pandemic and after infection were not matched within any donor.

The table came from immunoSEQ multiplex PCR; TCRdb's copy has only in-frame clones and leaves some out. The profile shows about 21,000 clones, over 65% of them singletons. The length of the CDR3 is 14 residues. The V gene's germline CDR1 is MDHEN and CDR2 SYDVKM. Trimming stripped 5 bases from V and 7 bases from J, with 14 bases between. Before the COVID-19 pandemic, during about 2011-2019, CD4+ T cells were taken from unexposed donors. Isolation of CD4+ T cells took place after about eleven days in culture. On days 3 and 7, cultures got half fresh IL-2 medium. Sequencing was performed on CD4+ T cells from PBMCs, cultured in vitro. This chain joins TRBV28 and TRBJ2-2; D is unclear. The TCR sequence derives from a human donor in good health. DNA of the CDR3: TGTGCCAGCAGTGTGACACCGGAACACGGGGAGCTGTTTTTT. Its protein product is CASSVTPEHGELFF.